Following are 16 T cell receptor beta chains from one sample sequenced in a study of blood T cell repertoires in COVID-19. The data were produced by immunoSEQ multiplex PCR, yet TCRdb's version contains in-frame clones alone and is incomplete. This table has some 150,000 clones, about 80% appearing once. Material for sequencing was peripheral blood. All receptors derive from a woman aged 60 to 75 with acute or convalescent COVID-19.

This chain uses TRBV29-1 with TRBJ1-2; tentatively, D is TRBD1 (5 bases). The V gene's germline CDR1 is SQVTM and CDR2 ANQGSEA. CDR3 length: 14 amino acids. Trimming pared 0 bases from V and 6 bases from J, leaving 14 bases between. Here the CDR3 DNA reads TGCAGCGTTGAAGATTTTCCAGGGAGGAATGGCTACACCTTC. This sequence encodes CSVEDFPGRNGYTF.

The J gene is TRBJ2-7, the V gene TRBV28; a possible D gene is TRBD1 (5 bases). V lost 2 bases and J lost 9, with 20 bases in between. This CDR3 is 15 amino acids long. Germline CDR1 and CDR2: MDHEN and SYDVKM. CDR3 in amino acids: CASSLRGRTKKGQYV. In DNA form, the CDR3 reads TGTGCCAGCAGTTTAAGGGGCCGGACCAAAAAGGGGCAGTACGTC.

This chain connects TRBV29-1 to TRBJ1-1; possible D gene TRBD1, 6 bases. The germline V gene encodes CDR1 SQVTM and CDR2 ANQGSEA. The CDR3 runs 12 residues. Trimming removed 0 bases from V and 8 bases from J, with 10 bases in between. The CDR3 loop is CSVEEKTGEAFF. DNA of the CDR3: TGCAGCGTTGAAGAAAAGACAGGCGAAGCTTTCTTT.

The chain's CDR3 is CASSSGDRVGNGYTF. The DNA of the CDR3 is TGTGCCAGCAGCTCAGGGGACAGGGTGGGGAATGGCTACACCTTC. V is TRBV7-3 and J is TRBJ1-2; 9 nucleotides line up with TRBD1. Germline loops: CDR1 SGHTA, CDR2 FQGTGA. J gave up 6 bases and V 4 bases, and 9 bases lay outside the gene matches. The CDR3 consists of 15 residues.

The V and J genes are TRBV5-1 and TRBJ1-3; TRBD1 is a possible D gene (5 bases). CDR3 length: 16 residues. Germline values: CDR1 SGHRS, CDR2 YFSETQ. Trimming took 7 bases from V and 4 from J, leaving 21 bases between them. CDR3: CASPGRDVHPGNTIYF. In nucleotides, the CDR3 is TGCGCCAGCCCAGGGCGGGACGTCCACCCAGGAAACACCATATATTTT.

The V gene is TRBV6-6, the J gene TRBJ2-3, with TRBD2 identical over 9 bases. J gave up 3 bases and V 7 bases, and 2 bases lay outside the gene matches. The CDR3 sequence is 13 residues long. Per the germline V gene, CDR1 is MNHNY and CDR2 is SVGAGI (reference sequence). In nucleotides, the CDR3 is TGTGCCAGCAAGAGCGGGGGGACAGATACGCAGTATTTT. Amino acid sequence: CASKSGGTDTQYF.

The chain combines TRBV30 with TRBJ1-1; D gene ambiguous. The CDR3 is 14 residues long. Trimming shortened V by 0 bases and J by 7 bases, and 15 bases separated the two germline ends. Germline CDR1 reads GTSNPN; CDR2 reads SVGIG (reference sequence). In nucleotides, the CDR3 is TGTGCCTGGAGTGTCGGGGTGCTGAACGGTGAAGCTTTCTTT. This translates into CAWSVGVLNGEAFF.

The V and J genes are TRBV10-1 and TRBJ2-2, with D possibly TRBD1 on 5 matching bases. The CDR3 is made up of 14 amino acids. Trimming shortened V by 4 bases and J by 1 base, and 7 bases separated the two germline ends. Germline CDR1 WNHNN, CDR2 SYGVQD (reference sequence). CDR3 in amino acids: CASSVDRNTGELFF. CDR3 DNA: TGCGCCAGCAGTGTTGACAGGAACACCGGGGAGCTGTTTTTT.

The rearrangement joins TRBV10-3 to TRBJ1-5; 9 nucleotides agree with TRBD1. This CDR3 has 17 amino acids. The V gene end was trimmed by 3 bases and the J gene end by 0 bases; junction bases not matched to a gene: 6. CDR1 and CDR2 from the germline V gene are ENHRY and SYGVKD. CDR3 bases: TGTGCCATCAGTGATTGGACAGGGGATTATAGCAATCAGCCCCAGCATTTT. It codes for CAISDWTGDYSNQPQHF.

J is TRBJ2-1 and V is TRBV18; a weak D match, TRBD2 (6 bases). Germline V gene lookup returns CDR1 KGHSH and CDR2 LQKENI. V lost 0 bases to trimming and J lost 6 bases, with 18 bases between them. The CDR3 sequence is 17 residues long. The CDR3 bases are TGTGCCAGCTCACCACCGTTTTCTATCGGGGGTATCAATGAGCAGTTCTTC. Translated: CASSPPFSIGGINEQFF.

The chain links TRBV29-1 to TRBJ1-6, with a tentative D call TRBD1 (5 bases). There are 14 residues in the CDR3. Germline lookup yields CDR1 SQVTM and CDR2 ANQGSEA. Trimming left V 5 bases short and J 8 bases short, with 16 bases between. The CDR3 reads CSVLSDTGDSPLHF. For the CDR3, the DNA is TGCAGCGTTTTATCGGACACTGGGGATTCACCCCTCCACTTT. The entire variable domain, with the rest obtained from reference TRBV29-1 and TRBJ1-6, is as follows: SAVISQKPSRDICQRGTSLTIQCQVDSQVTMMFWYRQQPGQSLTLIATANQGSEATYESGFVIDKFPISRPNLTFSTLTVSNMSPEDSSIYLCSVLSDTGDSPLHFGNGTRLTVT.

The chain carries TRBV30 and TRBJ1-3, with D unclear. The CDR3 is made up of 14 amino acids. V lost 2 bases and J 2 bases, leaving 10 bases between the germline ends. Germline loops: CDR1 GTSNPN, CDR2 SVGIG (reference sequence). The CDR3 is CAWSNGAPGNTIYF. In DNA, the CDR3 is TGTGCCTGGAGTAACGGAGCTCCTGGAAACACCATATATTTT.

The rearrangement joins TRBV5-1 to TRBJ1-1; no reliable D call. This CDR3 comprises 13 residues. Per the germline V gene, CDR1 is SGHRS and CDR2 is YFSETQ. Trimming left V 0 bases short and J 4 bases short, with 7 bases between. The DNA of the CDR3 is TGCGCCAGCAGCTTGGCACAGCCCACTGAAGCTTTCTTT. Protein product: CASSLAQPTEAFF.

This chain joins TRBV11-3 and TRBJ2-5; possibly TRBD2 for D (5 bases). CDR3 size: 15 residues. Germline CDR1 reads SGHNT; CDR2 reads YENEEA. The V gene lost 0 bases and the J gene lost 5 bases, with 13 bases spanning the gap. Here the CDR3 DNA reads TGTGCCAGCAGCTTAGAATCGGGGAGAGGGGAGACCCAGTACTTC. Protein: CASSLESGRGETQYF.

The chain is built from TRBV6-5 and TRBJ2-5; tentative D call: TRBD1 (6 bases). The V and J ends lost 5 bases and 5 bases respectively, with 12 bases between them. The germline gives CDR1 MNHEY, CDR2 SVGAGI. The CDR3 runs 13 residues. CDR3 protein: CASSRRDTETQYF. CDR3 nucleotides: TGTGCCAGCAGTCGCCGGGACACCGAGACCCAGTACTTC.

This clone was counted a single time. This chain joins TRBV6-6 and TRBJ1-3, with 7 positions matching TRBD1. The CDR3 is 16 residues long. CDR1 and CDR2 (germline): MNHNY, SVGAGI (reference sequence). V lost 6 bases and J lost 0; bases outside the gene matches: 8. DNA for the CDR3: TGTGCCAGCAGCAATGACAGGGCCTTCTCTGGAAACACCATATATTTT. This translates into CASSNDRAFSGNTIYF.